The 21 T cell receptor beta chains listed next were all sequenced from one sample in a study of blood T cell repertoires in COVID-19. Sequenced by immunoSEQ multiplex PCR; TCRdb stores in-frame clones only, minus some. There are 280,000 or so clones in the sample; 70% to 90% occur only once, and about 6% lies in the top ten. Sequences were obtained from PBMCs or T cells enriched from blood (not recorded which). The source is a woman aged 40 to 49 who had recovered from COVID-19.

This rearrangement joins TRBV30 to TRBJ1-4, with a possible D match to TRBD1 (5 bases). Trimming cost V 4 bases and J 5 bases, with 17 bases left between them. The CDR3 has 15 residues. Germline assignment: CDR1 GTSNPN and CDR2 SVGIG (reference sequence). CDR3 protein: CAWTPQGDVNEKLFF. As DNA, the CDR3 is TGTGCCTGGACTCCCCAAGGGGATGTAAATGAAAAACTGTTTTTT.

V is TRBV10-1 and J is TRBJ2-7; 7 bases are a match to TRBD1. This CDR3 is 15 amino acids long. Trimming at V came to 2 bases and at J to 2 bases, leaving 6 bases not matched to a gene. In germline, CDR1 is WNHNN, CDR2 SYGVQD (reference sequence). As DNA, the CDR3 is TGCGCCAGCAGTGAGCGGACAGGTCCCACCTACGAGCAGTACTTC. Translating it yields CASSERTGPTYEQYF.

This clone was found a few times. The gene calls are TRBV19 and TRBJ2-7; possibly TRBD2 for D (6 bases). There are 17 residues in the CDR3. V lost 10 bases, J lost 2 bases, and 27 bases lay in between. Germline CDR1 LNHDA, CDR2 SQIVND (reference sequence). This CDR3 reads CATLQDYQTSGTYEQYF. CDR3 nucleotide sequence: TGTGCCACCTTACAGGACTACCAAACTTCTGGAACCTACGAGCAGTACTTC. Combining the CDR3 with reference TRBV19 and TRBJ2-7 gives the whole variable domain DGGITQSPKYLFRKEGQNVTLSCEQNLNHDAMYWYRQDPGQGLRLIYYSQIVNDFQKGDIAEGYSVSREKKESFPLTVTSAQKNPTAFYLCATLQDYQTSGTYEQYFGPGTRLTVT.

The chain employs TRBV2 and TRBJ2-3; 14 bases are shared with TRBD2. V shed 6 bases and J 7 bases; nucleotides not matched to a gene: 9. CDR1 is SNHLY, CDR2 FYNNEI, per germline. This CDR3 is built from 16 residues. CDR3 protein: CASRPGLAGGLYTQYF. The CDR3 DNA sequence: TGTGCCAGCAGACCCGGACTAGCGGGAGGTCTCTATACGCAGTATTTT.

The rearrangement joins TRBV28 to TRBJ2-7; TRBD2 aligns across 8 bases. The CDR3 runs to 14 residues. Germline CDR1 is MDHEN and CDR2 is SYDVKM. After removal of 8 bases from V and 0 bases from J, the junction contained 6 bases not matched to a gene. For the CDR3, the DNA is TGTGCCAGCTGTCGGGGGGGGATCTCCTACGAGCAGTACTTC. Its translation: CASCRGGISYEQYF.

There are a few counts of this clone. This chain uses TRBV6-2 or TRBV6-3 with TRBJ2-4; 12 bases agree with TRBD2. The CDR3 covers 19 residues. CDR1 and CDR2 (germline): MNHEY, SVGEGT. The junction had 7 bases not matched to a gene; V was cut back by 1 base and J by 0 bases. The CDR3 here is CASSYWRTSGEIAKNIQYF. The CDR3 DNA reads TGTGCCAGCAGTTACTGGAGGACTAGCGGGGAGATAGCCAAAAACATTCAGTACTTC.

A few counts support this clone. V and J are TRBV7-2 and TRBJ1-5; D ambiguous. Germline CDR1 SGHTA, CDR2 FQGNSA. This CDR3 is 15 amino acids long. V shed 3 bases and J shed 1 base, with 10 bases lying between them. CDR3 DNA: TGTGCCAGCAGCTTCACCGGCGGGAGCAATCAGCCCCAGCATTTT. Amino acids: CASSFTGGSNQPQHF.

This clone was seen just once. V and J are TRBV2 and TRBJ2-1, with TRBD2 as a possible D gene (5 bases). Germline loops: CDR1 SNHLY, CDR2 FYNNEI. Between the trimmed V and J ends, which lost 8 bases and 0 bases, there was a span of 11 bases. This CDR3 comprises 14 residues. The CDR3 DNA follows: TGTGCCAGCCCGGTCACTAGCTCCTACAATGAGCAGTTCTTC. Translation gives CASPVTSSYNEQFF.

The V and J genes are TRBV27 and TRBJ2-3; 8 bases agree with TRBD2. The CDR3 has 13 amino acids. After removal of 5 bases from V and 5 bases from J, the junction contained 3 bases not matched to a gene. Germline-derived CDR1 and CDR2 are MNHEY and SMNVEV (reference sequence). DNA of the CDR3: TGTGCCAGCAGTCTACTAGCGGTAGATACGCAGTATTTT. Its translation: CASSLLAVDTQYF.

This chain connects TRBV29-1 to TRBJ2-5; a possible D gene is TRBD1 (7 bases). Trimming removed 6 bases from V and 5 bases from J, with 13 bases in between. Germline CDR1 reads SQVTM; CDR2 reads ANQGSEA. The CDR3 runs to 12 residues. The chain's CDR3 is CSVDREDETQYF. Written as DNA, the CDR3 is TGCAGCGTCGACAGGGAGGACGAGACCCAGTACTTC.

The V call is TRBV4-1, the J call TRBJ2-1, with 11 bases fitting TRBD2. Looked up from germline, CDR1 is MGHRA and CDR2 is YSYEKL. J lost 2 bases, V lost 2 bases, and 5 bases had no gene match. The CDR3 is 17 amino acids. The DNA of the CDR3 is TGCGCCAGCAGCCAACCGGGACTAGCGGTTACCTACAATGAGCAGTTCTTC. Translation: CASSQPGLAVTYNEQFF.

This chain links TRBV28 with TRBJ2-3, with a possible D match to TRBD2 (5 bases). With 6 bases removed from V and 6 bases from J, the gap between germline ends came to 16 bases. The CDR3 spans 14 residues. Germline CDR1 and CDR2: MDHEN and SYDVKM. The DNA for the CDR3 is TGTGCCAGCAGCCCAGGCGGGCGGCGCGATACGCAGTATTTT. It codes for CASSPGGRRDTQYF.

V is TRBV6-1 and J is TRBJ2-2; no clear D gene. The germline gives CDR1 MNHNS, CDR2 SASEGT. The CDR3 has 15 residues. Deletions cut 0 bases from V and 4 bases from J, with 9 bases between. CDR3 loop: CASSEAATLTGELFF. The DNA of the CDR3 is TGTGCCAGCAGTGAAGCGGCAACCCTCACCGGGGAGCTGTTTTTT.

This clone was recorded once. V is TRBV28 and J is TRBJ1-3; D is uncertain. V lost 11 bases, J lost 3 bases, and 23 bases lay in between. This CDR3 comprises 16 residues. Germline V gene sequence: CDR1 MDHEN, CDR2 SYDVKM. This CDR3 is CAATRGLGLGGNTIYF. In DNA, the CDR3 is TGTGCCGCAACTCGGGGTCTAGGGCTGGGTGGAAACACCATATATTTT.

This chain links TRBV5-5 with TRBJ2-7; D may be TRBD2 (6 bases). Per germline, CDR1 SGHKS and CDR2 YYEKEE (reference sequence). This CDR3 comprises 13 residues. Trimming removed 1 base at V and 7 bases at J, with 12 bases between. The CDR3 region has the DNA TGTGCCAGCAGCTTGCTCGGGGGAGGAGAGCAGTACTTC. Its translation: CASSLLGGGEQYF.

This clone was counted a single time. This rearrangement joins TRBV18 to TRBJ2-3, with 9 positions matching TRBD1. J lost 3 bases, V lost 4 bases, and 5 bases had no gene match. Germline V gene sequence: CDR1 KGHSH, CDR2 LQKENI. The CDR3 is 15 amino acids. As DNA, the CDR3 is TGTGCCAGCTCACTTAACAGGGGGCGAACAGATACGCAGTATTTT. Residues: CASSLNRGRTDTQYF.

The chain is built from TRBV5-6 and TRBJ2-3; the D is unclear. CDR1 SGHDT and CDR2 YYEEEE come from the germline V gene. The germline V and J ends were trimmed by 4 bases and 5 bases, with 5 bases remaining between them. CDR3 size: 11 residues. CDR3 in amino acids: CASSKLDTQYF. The CDR3 DNA reads as TGTGCCAGCAGCAAACTAGATACGCAGTATTTT.

This sequence joins TRBV6-5 and TRBJ2-7; no reliable D call. This CDR3 spans 14 amino acids. V was trimmed by 5 bases and J by 3 bases, leaving 14 bases between them. The germline V gene encodes CDR1 MNHEY and CDR2 SVGAGI. The CDR3 is CASSPDGLGYEQYF. For the CDR3, the DNA is TGTGCCAGCAGTCCCGATGGGCTCGGCTACGAGCAGTACTTC.

A remark on this clone: One end of the junction does not line up with germline, which may come from a read error. CDR3 protein: CASSRGGGGNTIYF. CDR3 bases: TGTGCTAGCAGCCGCGGGGGAGGTGGAAACACCATATATTTT. The genes are TRBV7-7 and TRBJ1-3, with a possible D match to TRBD1 (5 bases). The CDR3 length is 14 residues. From germline, CDR1 is SSHAT and CDR2 FNYEAQ (reference sequence).

The rearrangement joins TRBV5-1 to TRBJ2-5; 7 bases line up with TRBD1. CDR1 SGHRS and CDR2 YFSETQ come from the germline V gene. Trimming at V came to 4 bases and at J to 4 bases, leaving 10 bases not matched to a gene. This CDR3 region has 15 residues. The CDR3 nucleotides are TGCGCCAGCAGCCCGGGGACAGTCCGTGGAGAGACCCAGTACTTC. Translation: CASSPGTVRGETQYF.

This rearrangement joins TRBV7-2 to TRBJ2-5; weak D call: TRBD2 (5 bases). V was trimmed by 4 bases and J by 2 bases, leaving 17 bases between them. There are 16 residues in the CDR3. CDR1 SGHTA and CDR2 FQGNSA come from the germline V gene. CDR3 loop: CASSSAGLRWQETQYF. The CDR3 DNA follows: TGTGCCAGCAGCTCTGCGGGCCTTAGGTGGCAAGAGACCCAGTACTTC.